These T cell receptor beta chains were read from a single sample in a study of blood T cell repertoires in COVID-19. Generated by immunoSEQ multiplex PCR, the TCRdb table keeps only in-frame clones and is missing some. Here the sample spans some 250,000 clones, roughly four fifths being singletons. The specimen was PBMCs or T cells enriched from blood (not recorded which). These receptors originate from a man aged 40-49 years who had recovered from COVID-19. CDR3s include the opening cysteine and the closing phenylalanine or tryptophan. D genes are given only for firm matches. Only some rows state a clone size, as once, few, many or a class for expanded clones.

d_call	v_call	clone_size	j_call	cdr3_nt	cdr3_aa
TRBD1	TRBV9	.	TRBJ1-2	TGTGCCAGCAGCGCCCGGGACAGGGGTGACTATGGCTACACCTTC	CASSARDRGDYGYTF
.	TRBV7-9	.	TRBJ2-5	TGTGCCAGCAGCCAACGAAAAACGGTAGAGACCCAGTACTTC	CASSQRKTVETQYF
.	TRBV5-6	.	TRBJ2-7	TGTGCCAGCAGCTGGAGGGGGCGGAACTACGAGCAGTACTTC	CASSWRGRNYEQYF
TRBD1	TRBV27	.	TRBJ1-2	TGTGCCAGCAGTTCCGGACAGGCCCTAGGAGGCTACACCTTC	CASSSGQALGGYTF
.	TRBV5-4	once	TRBJ2-1	TGTGCCACCAAGCCTGGCGAGCGCTACAATGAGCAGTTCTTC	CATKPGERYNEQFF
TRBD2	TRBV5-6	.	TRBJ2-7	TGTGCCAGCAGCACCGGGACTAGCGGCTTAGGGCAGTACTTC	CASSTGTSGLGQYF
TRBD1	TRBV12-5	.	TRBJ2-1	TGTGCTAGTGGTTCCGGGACAGGCGGGTTCGGTGAGCAGTTCTTC	CASGSGTGGFGEQFF
.	TRBV4-1	.	TRBJ2-1	TGCGCCAGCAGCCCTCGGACAGGGGGGCTAGCGGGGCCTTCCAATGAGCAGTTCTTC	CASSPRTGGLAGPSNEQFF
.	TRBV7-8	.	TRBJ2-3	TGTGCCAGCAGCTCCCTTGTTACAGATACGCAGTATTTT	CASSSLVTDTQYF
.	TRBV4-3	.	TRBJ1-5	TGCGCCAGCAGCCAAGATCGGGGTGATCAGCCCCAGCATTTT	CASSQDRGDQPQHF
.	TRBV14	.	TRBJ1-1	TGTGCCAGCAGCCAAGAAGCTGCAGGGATGAACACTGAAGCTTTCTTT	CASSQEAAGMNTEAFF
.	TRBV7-2	.	TRBJ2-3	TGTGCCAGCAGCTTAGCAGCGGCGACTAGAGGAGATACGCAGTATTTT	CASSLAAATRGDTQYF
.	TRBV28	once	TRBJ2-5	TGTGCCAGCAGTTTAGTCAGGGGCTTCGGGGAGACCCAGTACTTC	CASSLVRGFGETQYF
.	TRBV16	.	TRBJ1-2	TGTGCCAGCAGCCAATCCACAACCTACACCTTC	CASSQSTTYTF
TRBD1	TRBV20-1	.	TRBJ1-1	TGCAGTGCTAGTAGGACAGGGAACACTGAAGCTTTCTTT	CSASRTGNTEAFF
TRBD1	TRBV2	.	TRBJ1-3	TGTGCCAGCAGTGGACAGGGAGGAAACACCATATATTTT	CASSGQGGNTIYF
TRBD1	TRBV29-1	.	TRBJ2-7	TGCAGCGGAGGATGGACAGGCGAGCAGTACTTC	CSGGWTGEQYF
TRBD1	TRBV6-1	.	TRBJ2-7	TGTGCCAGCAGTGAGGACCCGGGACAGGGCATATACGAGCAGTACTTC	CASSEDPGQGIYEQYF
TRBD2	TRBV28	.	TRBJ2-1	TGTGCCAGCAGTTCCACCTTAGGGACTAGCGGGTACAATGAGCAGTTCTTC	CASSSTLGTSGYNEQFF
.	TRBV7-2	.	TRBJ1-1	TGTGCCAGCAGCTCGGACAGTCTCACTGAAGCTTTCTTT	CASSSDSLTEAFF
TRBD2	TRBV7-9	.	TRBJ2-3	TGTGCCAGCAGCATGGGGACTAGTCTCGATACGCAGTATTTT	CASSMGTSLDTQYF
TRBD1	TRBV5-1	.	TRBJ1-1	TGCGCCAGCAGCTGGGGACAGGGGGCGTACACTGAAGCTTTCTTT	CASSWGQGAYTEAFF
TRBD1	TRBV6-5	.	TRBJ2-3	TGTGCCAGCAGTCCAGGGGACAGACCCACAGATACGCAGTATTTT	CASSPGDRPTDTQYF
TRBD1	TRBV7-9	once	TRBJ2-4	TGTGCCAGCAGCGACAATACAGGGGGAAACATTCAGTACTTC	CASSDNTGGNIQYF
.	TRBV19	.	TRBJ1-5	TGTGCCAGTACAAAGGGAGGAAGGCAGCCCCAGCATTTT	CASTKGGRQPQHF
.	TRBV7-9	.	TRBJ2-3	TGTGCCAGCAGCTTAGGCGTTTATAGCGGACTCCGCACAGATACGCAGTATTTT	CASSLGVYSGLRTDTQYF
TRBD2	TRBV4-1	.	TRBJ2-7	TGCGCCAGCAGCCAAGCTTCCGGCAGGGAGGGCGAGCAGTACTTC	CASSQASGREGEQYF